These 7 T cell receptor beta chains came from one sample sequenced in a study of blood T cell repertoires in COVID-19. Profiled with immunoSEQ multiplex PCR; TCRdb holds only in-frame clones, not every one. The sample has 40,000 or so clones; roughly 88% are singletons. The sequencing sample was made of peripheral blood. Every receptor here comes from a human donor in a cohort sampled during active COVID-19.

The chain couples TRBV5-6 to TRBJ1-4, with 9 bases aligning to TRBD1. There are 15 residues in the CDR3. The V gene end was trimmed by 2 bases and the J gene end by 4 bases; junction bases not matched to a gene: 3. Germline CDR1 and CDR2: SGHDT and YYEEEE. The CDR3 DNA is TGTGCCAGCAGCTTAATGGGACAGGGTAATGAAAAACTGTTTTTT. Its translation: CASSLMGQGNEKLFF.

The V call is TRBV27, the J call TRBJ2-5; 14 positions match TRBD2. From germline, CDR1 is MNHEY and CDR2 SMNVEV (reference sequence). CDR3 length: 17 amino acids. After removal of 6 bases from V and 4 bases from J, the junction contained 10 bases not matched to a gene. The CDR3 nucleotides read TGTGCCAGCAGATCCCTGACTAGCGGGAGGGCCAGAGAGACCCAGTACTTC. This sequence encodes CASRSLTSGRARETQYF.

The chain couples TRBV6-4 to TRBJ1-6; tentative D call: TRBD1 (6 bases). Germline V gives CDR1 MRHNA, CDR2 SNTAGT. Trimming pared 6 bases from V and 4 bases from J, leaving 19 bases between. The length of the CDR3 is 17 residues. CDR3 amino acids: CASRGRQARRYNSPLHF. CDR3 nucleotides: TGTGCCAGCAGGGGCAGACAGGCAAGGCGGTATAATTCACCCCTCCACTTT.

This clone is a singleton in its sample. V usage is TRBV11-2 and J usage is TRBJ2-3, with D tentatively TRBD1 (6 bases). The length of the CDR3 is 16 residues. V was trimmed by 1 base and J by 5 bases, leaving 16 bases between them. Germline V gene sequence: CDR1 SGHAT, CDR2 FQNNGV. CDR3 sequence reads: CASSLAPWGPGDTQYF. CDR3 coding DNA: TGTGCCAGCAGCTTAGCGCCGTGGGGGCCCGGAGATACGCAGTATTTT.

This sequence joins TRBV19 and TRBJ2-3; TRBD2 is a possible D gene (6 bases). The germline V gene has CDR1 LNHDA and CDR2 SQIVND (reference sequence). Trimming pared 6 bases from V and 6 bases from J, leaving 16 bases between. The CDR3 runs 14 residues. The CDR3 loop reads CASRMEGRSDTQYF. CDR3 bases: TGTGCCAGTAGGATGGAGGGGAGGTCCGATACGCAGTATTTT.

The chain joins TRBV6-6 to TRBJ1-1; TRBD1 matches at 9 bases. The CDR3 extends over 13 amino acids. The V gene's germline CDR1 is MNHNY and CDR2 SVGAGI (reference sequence). With V trimmed by 4 bases and J by 5 bases, 2 bases remained unmatched. CDR3 DNA: TGTGCCAGCAGTTCACAGGGGGCAACTGAAGCTTTCTTT. This sequence encodes CASSSQGATEAFF.

The rearrangement links TRBV6-2 or TRBV6-3 to TRBJ1-1; 8 bases agree with TRBD1. This CDR3 has 14 amino acids. Germline V gene data show CDR1 as MNHEY and CDR2 as SVGEGT. Trimming took 5 bases from V and 10 from J; bases not matched to a gene: 12. The CDR3 nucleotides are TGTGCCAGCAGTACCCTTAATCAGGGGGCCGCAGCTTTCTTT. Translated, it gives CASSTLNQGAAAFF.